This T cell receptor (beta chain) was observed in a study of radiotherapy plus CTLA-4 blockade in lung cancer. Assay used: immunoSEQ multiplex PCR; TCRdb lists only in-frame clones, some missing. The sample contains roughly 48,000 clones, about 81% of which appear only once. V shed 0 bases and J shed 4 bases, with 11 bases lying between them. CDR1 and CDR2 (germline): SGHTA, FQGNSA. This CDR3 has 15 residues. This clone has only one observation. Its antigen remains unidentified. Study-wide points: Clones derived from tumor TCRs expanded in blood after radiotherapy plus ipilimumab.

The chain has TRBV7-2 and TRBJ2-3, with TRBD2 as a possible D gene (6 bases). The TCR originated in a human donor with non-small cell lung cancer who had stable disease on radiotherapy plus ipilimumab. The sample was peripheral blood, taken from a patient treated with radiotherapy plus ipilimumab. This chain's CDR3 is CASSLARERPDTQYF. CDR3 DNA sequence: TGTGCCAGCAGCTTAGCCCGGGAGCGCCCAGATACGCAGTATTTT.